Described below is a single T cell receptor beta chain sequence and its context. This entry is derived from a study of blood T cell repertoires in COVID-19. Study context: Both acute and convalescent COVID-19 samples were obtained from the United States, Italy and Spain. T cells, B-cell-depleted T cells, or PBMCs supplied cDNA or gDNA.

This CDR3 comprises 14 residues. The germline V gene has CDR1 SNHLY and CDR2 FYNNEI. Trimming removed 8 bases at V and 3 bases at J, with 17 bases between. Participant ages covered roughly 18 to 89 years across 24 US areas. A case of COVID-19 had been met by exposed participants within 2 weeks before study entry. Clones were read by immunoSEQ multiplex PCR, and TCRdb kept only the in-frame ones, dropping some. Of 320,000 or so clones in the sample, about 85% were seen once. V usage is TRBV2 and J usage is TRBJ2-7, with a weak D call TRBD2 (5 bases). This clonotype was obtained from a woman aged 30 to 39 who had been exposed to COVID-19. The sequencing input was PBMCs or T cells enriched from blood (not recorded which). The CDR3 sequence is CASSKGSWDYEQYF. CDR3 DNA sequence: TGTGCCAGCTCAAAAGGGAGTTGGGACTACGAGCAGTACTTC.